This is a list of T cell receptor beta chains from one sample in a study of brain T cells in children with intractable seizures. Produced via immunoSEQ multiplex PCR; TCRdb's table is partial and in-frame only. The sample includes some 76,000 clones, about 92% seen only once; the top ten take approximately 1.4%. The sequences come from peripheral blood, collected at surgery. These receptors came from a boy under two years old with tuberous sclerosis and intractable seizures. Both conserved end residues are trimmed from each CDR3. Fields, in order: V gene, J gene, CDR3 protein.

V gene: TRBV6-5
J gene: TRBJ2-5
CDR3 protein: ASSYSGGATTQY

V gene: TRBV5-4
J gene: TRBJ2-2
CDR3 protein: ASSLKGALTGELF

V gene: TRBV24-1
J gene: TRBJ2-7
CDR3 protein: ATSDTTGSEQY

V gene: TRBV6-4
J gene: TRBJ1-1
CDR3 protein: ASSLRTGPGNTEAF

V gene: TRBV5-1
J gene: TRBJ1-2
CDR3 protein: ASSLADSYYGYT

V gene: TRBV28
J gene: TRBJ2-3
CDR3 protein: ASRRTRGATDTQY

V gene: TRBV5-8
J gene: TRBJ2-3
CDR3 protein: ASSLRGQGADTQY

V gene: TRBV5-1
J gene: TRBJ2-5
CDR3 protein: ASSLRDRGQETQY

V gene: TRBV7-8
J gene: TRBJ2-7
CDR3 protein: ASSHGQNSYEQY

V gene: TRBV14
J gene: TRBJ2-7
CDR3 protein: ASSQHRGPRY

V gene: TRBV7-2
J gene: TRBJ2-7
CDR3 protein: ASMDSSYEQY

V gene: TRBV3-1/TRBV3-2
J gene: TRBJ2-1
CDR3 protein: ATASGDYNEQF

V gene: TRBV3-1/TRBV3-2
J gene: TRBJ2-7
CDR3 protein: ASSQGGQPAEQY

V gene: TRBV7-2
J gene: TRBJ2-1
CDR3 protein: ASSFRRDRGNEQF

V gene: TRBV12-3/TRBV12-4
J gene: TRBJ1-1
CDR3 protein: ASTSLGDTEAF

V gene: TRBV12-3/TRBV12-4
J gene: TRBJ2-5
CDR3 protein: ASSFGGETQY

V gene: TRBV2
J gene: TRBJ1-2
CDR3 protein: ASSVLANYGYT

V gene: TRBV11-2
J gene: TRBJ2-1
CDR3 protein: ASSFGLAGGFYNEQF

V gene: TRBV12-3/TRBV12-4
J gene: TRBJ2-3
CDR3 protein: ASRAGGMHTQY

V gene: TRBV29-1
J gene: TRBJ2-7
CDR3 protein: SVVEAEGPSYEQY

V gene: TRBV7-8
J gene: TRBJ2-1
CDR3 protein: ASSLVDEQF

V gene: TRBV2
J gene: TRBJ1-6
CDR3 protein: ASSRLAAGQNSPLH

V gene: TRBV6-2/TRBV6-3
J gene: TRBJ1-2
CDR3 protein: ASSYRQANYGYT

V gene: TRBV27
J gene: TRBJ2-7
CDR3 protein: ASSLRGSYEQY

V gene: TRBV12-3/TRBV12-4
J gene: TRBJ1-5
CDR3 protein: ASSLGLNQPQH

V gene: TRBV5-1
J gene: TRBJ1-2
CDR3 protein: ASSPSPGTYGYT

V gene: TRBV7-9
J gene: TRBJ2-2
CDR3 protein: ASSPATGELF

V gene: TRBV2
J gene: TRBJ2-2
CDR3 protein: ASTTLGLVAGELF

V gene: TRBV7-6
J gene: TRBJ1-3
CDR3 protein: ASSLFGSGNTIY

V gene: TRBV6-6
J gene: TRBJ1-5
CDR3 protein: ASSSAPADQPQH

V gene: TRBV7-9
J gene: TRBJ1-1
CDR3 protein: ASSLSTTEAF

V gene: TRBV2
J gene: TRBJ2-1
CDR3 protein: ASSPGAAVDEQF

V gene: TRBV27
J gene: TRBJ2-7
CDR3 protein: ASSLLAGAVEQY

V gene: TRBV6-5
J gene: TRBJ2-5
CDR3 protein: ASSYSDREETQY

V gene: TRBV6-4
J gene: TRBJ1-4
CDR3 protein: AVQSATNEKLF

V gene: TRBV5-1
J gene: TRBJ2-1
CDR3 protein: ASSLFSGRAALNEQF

V gene: TRBV6-5
J gene: TRBJ2-3
CDR3 protein: ASSYHSGGAPDTQY

V gene: TRBV7-2
J gene: TRBJ1-4
CDR3 protein: ASSLAGNANEKLF

V gene: TRBV27
J gene: TRBJ2-3
CDR3 protein: ASRPMGAGTDTQY

V gene: TRBV24-1
J gene: TRBJ1-2
CDR3 protein: ATSDLSGYT

V gene: TRBV5-1
J gene: TRBJ1-1
CDR3 protein: ASSQVGMENTEAF

V gene: TRBV3-1/TRBV3-2
J gene: TRBJ1-3
CDR3 protein: ASSQGGAGNTIY

V gene: TRBV6-5
J gene: TRBJ1-3
CDR3 protein: ASSRDSGNTIY

V gene: TRBV7-8
J gene: TRBJ2-1
CDR3 protein: ASSLHRRTVNLSGVYNEQF

V gene: TRBV11-3
J gene: TRBJ1-5
CDR3 protein: ASSLVLLGREADQPQH

V gene: TRBV4-1
J gene: TRBJ1-2
CDR3 protein: ASSQTRTENYGYT

V gene: TRBV11-3
J gene: TRBJ2-7
CDR3 protein: ASSQAGTGSNEQY

V gene: TRBV9
J gene: TRBJ2-1
CDR3 protein: ASSGRTSGRVDEQF

V gene: TRBV7-6
J gene: TRBJ1-1
CDR3 protein: ASSLRENTEAF

V gene: TRBV5-4
J gene: TRBJ1-2
CDR3 protein: ASSSQGRDGYT

V gene: TRBV3-1/TRBV3-2
J gene: TRBJ2-5
CDR3 protein: ASSQDMGIQETQY

V gene: TRBV15
J gene: TRBJ2-7
CDR3 protein: ATSLRVGPVFFQYEQY

V gene: TRBV29-1
J gene: TRBJ2-2
CDR3 protein: SARKGPNTGELF